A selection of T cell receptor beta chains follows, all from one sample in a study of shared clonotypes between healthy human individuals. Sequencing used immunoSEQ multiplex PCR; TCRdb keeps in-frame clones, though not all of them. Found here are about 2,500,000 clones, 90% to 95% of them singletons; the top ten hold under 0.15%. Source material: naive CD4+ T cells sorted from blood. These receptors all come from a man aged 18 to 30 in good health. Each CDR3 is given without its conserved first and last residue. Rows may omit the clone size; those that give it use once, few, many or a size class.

ASSFIEGRWETQY	-	TRBV5-6	TRBJ2-5
ASSPEQGSTDTQY	-	TRBV7-7	TRBJ2-3
ATSSVGPTVRD	-	TRBV15	TRBJ1-2
AISESGPMNTEAF	-	TRBV10-3	TRBJ1-1
ASSLGAKEQF	-	TRBV19	TRBJ2-1
ASRLTGEAGANVLT	-	TRBV5-6	TRBJ2-6
ASSPPRLGGTYEQY	-	TRBV18	TRBJ2-7
ASSPLTGAPGGELF	-	TRBV7-9	TRBJ2-2
AIIGQVVGGELF	-	TRBV6-5	TRBJ2-2
ASRKDVSYEQY	-	TRBV27	TRBJ2-7
ASSPGGLENEQF	-	TRBV4-3	TRBJ2-1
ASSLPPGQGAVNQPQH	-	TRBV7-7	TRBJ1-5
ASSSGQGTEAF	-	TRBV6-5	TRBJ1-1
ASSPRWGEQF	-	TRBV6-5	TRBJ2-1
ASSPPSVPYEQY	-	TRBV7-8	TRBJ2-7
ASMTSGGAGYNEQF	-	TRBV5-4	TRBJ2-1
ASSLWGPNYGYT	-	TRBV28	TRBJ1-2
ASRPNTGELF	-	TRBV27	TRBJ2-2
ASSISTGAPYGYT	once	TRBV19	TRBJ1-2
AWSVWRDYEQY	-	TRBV30	TRBJ2-7
ASSRVRGELF	-	TRBV7-8	TRBJ2-2
ASSFGGLAGTELF	-	TRBV7-2	TRBJ2-2